This T cell receptor beta chain was identified during a study of cytomegalovirus exposure and HLA in healthy donors. The length of the CDR3 is 15 residues. Germline CDR1 MNHNS, CDR2 SASEGT. Trimming pared 5 bases from V and 1 base from J, leaving 14 bases between. Use of 60 Vbeta and 13 Jbeta primers characterized the PCR. The table came from immunoSEQ multiplex PCR; TCRdb's copy has only in-frame clones and leaves some out. The sample lists about 130,000 clones, 80% occurring once. The sequence was obtained from a female donor in good health and CMV-seronegative. The chain employs TRBV6-1 and TRBJ1-1; D might be TRBD1 (6 bases). Sequencing was performed on PBMCs. The CDR3 here is CASSNAGDTNTEAFF. The CDR3 coding sequence is TGTGCCAGCAGTAACGCGGGGGACACGAACACTGAAGCTTTCTTT.